The T cell receptor (beta chain) under discussion was sequenced for a study of patients and donors after allogeneic stem cell transplantation. TCRdb reanalysed the RT-PCR reads using MiXCR and keeps one entry per CDR3 protein. The sample lists approximately 200,000 distinct CDR3 sequences, around 40% seen once, with roughly 10% in the top ten. Only a few counts were recorded for this clonotype. The J segment lost 7 bases and the V segment lost 5 bases, leaving 3 bases of the junction unmatched. Germline CDR1 is ENHRY and CDR2 is SYGVKD. The CDR3 totals 13 residues. The chain has TRBV10-3 and TRBJ1-5; 9 bases fit TRBD1. The sequencing sample was made of blood, either unsorted or a sorted T cell fraction (not recorded which). This TCR derives from a human donor who was either an allogeneic HSCT recipient or a stem cell or donor lymphocyte infusion donor (not recorded which). It is not recorded whose cells these are; they may come from a transplant donor. The CDR3 spells CAISTGGGQPQHF. Written as DNA, the CDR3 is TGTGCCATCAGTACAGGGGGCGGCCAGCCCCAGCATTTT.